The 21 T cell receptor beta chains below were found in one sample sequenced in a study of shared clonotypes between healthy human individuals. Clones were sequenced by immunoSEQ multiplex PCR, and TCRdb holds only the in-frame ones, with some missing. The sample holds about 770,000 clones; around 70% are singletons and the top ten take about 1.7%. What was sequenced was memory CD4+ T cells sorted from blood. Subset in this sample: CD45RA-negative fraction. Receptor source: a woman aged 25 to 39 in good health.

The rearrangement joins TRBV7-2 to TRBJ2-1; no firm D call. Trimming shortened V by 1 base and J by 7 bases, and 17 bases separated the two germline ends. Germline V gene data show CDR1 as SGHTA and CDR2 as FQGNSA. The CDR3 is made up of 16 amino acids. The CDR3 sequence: CASSLETMAGWNEQFF. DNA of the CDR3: TGTGCCAGCAGCTTAGAAACGATGGCAGGTTGGAATGAGCAGTTCTTC.

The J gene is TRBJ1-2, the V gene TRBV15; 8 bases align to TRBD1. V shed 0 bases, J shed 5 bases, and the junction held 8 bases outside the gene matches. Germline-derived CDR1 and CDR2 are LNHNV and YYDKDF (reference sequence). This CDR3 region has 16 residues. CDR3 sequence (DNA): TGTGCCACCAGCAGAGATCCGACAGGGGTCTTATATGGCTACACCTTC. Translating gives CATSRDPTGVLYGYTF. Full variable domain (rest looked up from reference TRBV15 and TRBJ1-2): DAMVIQNPRYQVTQFGKPVTLSCSQTLNHNVMYWYQQKSSQAPKLLFHYYDKDFNNEADTPDNFQSRRPNTSFCFLDIRSPGLGDTAMYLCATSRDPTGVLYGYTFGSGTRLTVV.

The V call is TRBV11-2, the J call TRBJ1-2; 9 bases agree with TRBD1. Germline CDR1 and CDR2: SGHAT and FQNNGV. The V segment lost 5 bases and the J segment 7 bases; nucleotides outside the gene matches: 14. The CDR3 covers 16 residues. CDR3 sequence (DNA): TGTGCCAGCAGCGGTTTATCCAAGGACAGGGGCTCTGGCTACACCTTC. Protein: CASSGLSKDRGSGYTF.

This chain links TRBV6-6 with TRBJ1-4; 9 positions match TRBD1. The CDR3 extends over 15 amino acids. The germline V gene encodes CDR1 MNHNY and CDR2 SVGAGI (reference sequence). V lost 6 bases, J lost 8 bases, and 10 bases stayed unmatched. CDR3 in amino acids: CASSNPDRGREKLFF. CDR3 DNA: TGTGCCAGCAGCAACCCGGACAGGGGTCGGGAAAAACTGTTTTTT.

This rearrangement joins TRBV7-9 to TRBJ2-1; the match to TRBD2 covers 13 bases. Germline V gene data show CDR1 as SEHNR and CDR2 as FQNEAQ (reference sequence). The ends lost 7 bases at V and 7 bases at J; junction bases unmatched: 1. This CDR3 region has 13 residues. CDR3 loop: CASKTSGRNEQFF. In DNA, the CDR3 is TGTGCCAGCAAGACTAGCGGGAGGAATGAGCAGTTCTTC.

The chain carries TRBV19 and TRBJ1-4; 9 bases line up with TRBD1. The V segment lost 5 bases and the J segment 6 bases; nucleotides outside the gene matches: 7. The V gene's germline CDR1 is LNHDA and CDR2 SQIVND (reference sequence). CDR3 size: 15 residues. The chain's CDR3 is CASSFPGQGDEKLFF. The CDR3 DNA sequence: TGTGCCAGTAGTTTTCCGGGACAGGGCGATGAAAAACTGTTTTTT.

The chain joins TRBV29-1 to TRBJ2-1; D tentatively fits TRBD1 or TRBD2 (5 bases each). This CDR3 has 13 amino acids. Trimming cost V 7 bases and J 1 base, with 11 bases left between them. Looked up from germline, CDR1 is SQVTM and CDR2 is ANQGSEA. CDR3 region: CSAGGQSYNEQFF. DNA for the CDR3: TGCAGCGCTGGGGGTCAGTCCTACAATGAGCAGTTCTTC.

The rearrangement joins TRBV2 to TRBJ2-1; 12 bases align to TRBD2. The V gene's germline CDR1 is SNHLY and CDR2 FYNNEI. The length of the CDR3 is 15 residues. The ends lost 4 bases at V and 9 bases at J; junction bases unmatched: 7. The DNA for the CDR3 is TGTGCCAGCAGTGGTTTTACTAGCGGGGGGACTGAGCAGTTCTTC. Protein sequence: CASSGFTSGGTEQFF.

The CDR3 nucleotides read TGTGCCAGCAGCTGGGACGGAGGCAATCAGCCCCAGCATTTT. Its translation is CASSWDGGNQPQHF. This chain links TRBV7-2 with TRBJ1-5; D may be TRBD1 (5 bases). In germline, CDR1 is SGHTA, CDR2 FQGNSA. V lost 4 bases and J lost 2, with 9 bases in between. This CDR3 comprises 14 residues. The variable domain in full, with the rest retrieved from reference TRBV7-2 and TRBJ1-5, is GAGVSQSPSNKVTEKGKDVELRCDPISGHTALYWYRQSLGQGLEFLIYFQGNSAPDKSGLPSDRFSAERTGGSVSTLTIQRTQQEDSAVYLCASSWDGGNQPQHFGDGTRLSIL.

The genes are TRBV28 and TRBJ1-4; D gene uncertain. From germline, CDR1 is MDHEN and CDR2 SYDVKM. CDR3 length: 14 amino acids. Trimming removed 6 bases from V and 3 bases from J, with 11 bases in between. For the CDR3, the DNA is TGTGCCAGCAGCTCGTGGTATGCTAATGAAAAACTGTTTTTT. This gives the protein CASSSWYANEKLFF. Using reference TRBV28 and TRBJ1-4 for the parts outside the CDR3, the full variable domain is DVKVTQSSRYLVKRTGEKVFLECVQDMDHENMFWYRQDPGLGLRLIYFSYDVKMKEKGDIPEGYSVSREKKERFSLILESASTNQTSMYLCASSSWYANEKLFFGSGTQLSVL.

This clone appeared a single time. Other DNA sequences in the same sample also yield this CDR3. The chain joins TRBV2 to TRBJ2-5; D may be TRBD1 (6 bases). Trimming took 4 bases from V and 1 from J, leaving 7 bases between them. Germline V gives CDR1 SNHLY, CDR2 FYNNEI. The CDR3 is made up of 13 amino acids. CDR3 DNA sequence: TGTGCCAGCAGTGGGACAGCCCAAGAGACCCAGTACTTC. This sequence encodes CASSGTAQETQYF.

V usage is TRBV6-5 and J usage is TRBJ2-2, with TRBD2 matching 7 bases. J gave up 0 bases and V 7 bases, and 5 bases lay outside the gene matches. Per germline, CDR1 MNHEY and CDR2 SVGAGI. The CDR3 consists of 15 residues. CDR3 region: CASTPAGANTGELFF. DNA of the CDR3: TGTGCCAGCACTCCTGCGGGGGCGAACACCGGGGAGCTGTTTTTT.

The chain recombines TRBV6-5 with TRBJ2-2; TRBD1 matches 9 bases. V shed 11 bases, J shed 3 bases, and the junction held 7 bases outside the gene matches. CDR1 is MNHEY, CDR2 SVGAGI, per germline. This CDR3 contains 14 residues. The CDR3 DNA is TGTGCCGGCCACAGGGGGCAGGACACCGGGGAGCTGTTTTTT. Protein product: CAGHRGQDTGELFF.

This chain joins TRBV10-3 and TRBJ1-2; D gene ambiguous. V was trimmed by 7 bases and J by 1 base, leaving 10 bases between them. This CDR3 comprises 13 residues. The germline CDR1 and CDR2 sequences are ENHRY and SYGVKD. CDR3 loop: CAIMEQLNYGYTF. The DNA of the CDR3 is TGTGCCATCATGGAACAGCTTAACTATGGCTACACCTTC.

The CDR3 DNA sequence: TGCGCCAGCAGCCATTTAATTCTCAGCTACGAGCAGTACTTC. Amino acid sequence: CASSHLILSYEQYF. This chain connects TRBV4-1 to TRBJ2-7, with D uncertain. Trimming took 3 bases from V and 3 from J, leaving 12 bases between them. The CDR3 contains 14 residues. Germline-derived CDR1 and CDR2 are MGHRA and YSYEKL.

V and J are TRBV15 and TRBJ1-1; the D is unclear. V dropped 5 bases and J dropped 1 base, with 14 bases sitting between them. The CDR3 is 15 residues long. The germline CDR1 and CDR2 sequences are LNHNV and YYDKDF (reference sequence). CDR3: CATSGNLGRNTEAFF. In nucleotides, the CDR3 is TGTGCCACCAGCGGTAACTTAGGGAGGAACACTGAAGCTTTCTTT.

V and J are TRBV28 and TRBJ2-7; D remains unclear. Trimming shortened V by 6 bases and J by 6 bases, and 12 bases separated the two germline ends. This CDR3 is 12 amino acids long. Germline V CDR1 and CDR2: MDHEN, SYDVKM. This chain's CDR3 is CASRTSASEQYF. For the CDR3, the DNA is TGTGCCAGCAGAACCTCGGCCTCCGAGCAGTACTTC.

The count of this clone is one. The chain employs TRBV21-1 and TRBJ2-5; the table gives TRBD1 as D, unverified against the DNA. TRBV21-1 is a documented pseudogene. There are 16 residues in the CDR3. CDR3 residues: CASSKVLRQAQETQYF. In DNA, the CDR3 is TGTGCCAGCAGCAAAGTCTTACGACAGGCTCAAGAGACCCAGTACTTC.

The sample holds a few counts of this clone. CDR3 bases: TGTGCCAGCAGCCCGACAGGAGGCACTGAAGCTTTCTTT. This gives the protein CASSPTGGTEAFF. The chain has TRBV7-8 and TRBJ1-1; a weak D match, TRBD1 (6 bases). The CDR3 contains 13 residues. Trimming cost V 5 bases and J 4 bases, with 11 bases left between them. Per the germline V gene, CDR1 is SGHVS and CDR2 is FQNEAQ. The full variable domain, in which reference TRBV7-8 and TRBJ1-1 provide the parts outside the CDR3, is GAGVSQSPRYKVAKRGQDVALRCDPISGHVSLFWYQQALGQGPEFLTYFQNEAQLDKSGLPSDRFFAERPEGSVSTLKIQRTQQEDSAVYLCASSPTGGTEAFFGQGTRLTVV.

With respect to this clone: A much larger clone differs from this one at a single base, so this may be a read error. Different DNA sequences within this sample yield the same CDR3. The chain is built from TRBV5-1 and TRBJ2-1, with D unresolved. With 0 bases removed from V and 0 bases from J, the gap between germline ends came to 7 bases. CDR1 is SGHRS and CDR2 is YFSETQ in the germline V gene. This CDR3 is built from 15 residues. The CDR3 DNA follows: TGCGCCAGCAGCTTGGACCGAAGCTCCTACAATGAGCAGTTCTTC. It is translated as CASSLDRSSYNEQFF. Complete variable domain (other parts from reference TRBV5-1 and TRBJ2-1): KAGVTQTPRYLIKTRGQQVTLSCSPISGHRSVSWYQQTPGQGLQFLFEYFSETQRNKGNFPGRFSGRQFSNSRSEMNVSTLELGDSALYLCASSLDRSSYNEQFFGPGTRLTVL.

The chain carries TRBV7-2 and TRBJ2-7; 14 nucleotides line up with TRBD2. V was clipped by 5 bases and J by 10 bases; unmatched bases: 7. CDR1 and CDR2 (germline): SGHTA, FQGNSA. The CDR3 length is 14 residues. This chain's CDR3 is CASSAGTSGGRQYF. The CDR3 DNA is TGTGCCAGCAGCGCAGGGACTAGCGGGGGCCGACAGTACTTC. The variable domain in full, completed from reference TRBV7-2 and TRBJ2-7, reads GAGVSQSPSNKVTEKGKDVELRCDPISGHTALYWYRQSLGQGLEFLIYFQGNSAPDKSGLPSDRFSAERTGGSVSTLTIQRTQQEDSAVYLCASSAGTSGGRQYFGPGTRLTVT.